This paragraph covers one T cell receptor beta chain sequence. TCRdb keeps only in-frame clones here, not all; method: immunoSEQ multiplex PCR. The sample has under 300,000 clones, approximately 86% seen once. The source of the sample is a study of blood T cell repertoires in COVID-19. After removal of 5 bases from V and 7 bases from J, the junction contained 4 bases not matched to a gene. CDR3 size: 13 residues. The V gene's germline CDR1 is SEHNR and CDR2 FQNEAQ (reference sequence). The sample consisted of peripheral blood. This clonotype was sampled from a woman in her 70s with active or convalescent COVID-19. The chain carries TRBV7-9 and TRBJ1-2; TRBD1 matches at 10 bases. As DNA, the CDR3 is TGTGCCAGCAGCCTCGGGACAGGGGCTGGCTACACCTTC. This gives the protein CASSLGTGAGYTF.